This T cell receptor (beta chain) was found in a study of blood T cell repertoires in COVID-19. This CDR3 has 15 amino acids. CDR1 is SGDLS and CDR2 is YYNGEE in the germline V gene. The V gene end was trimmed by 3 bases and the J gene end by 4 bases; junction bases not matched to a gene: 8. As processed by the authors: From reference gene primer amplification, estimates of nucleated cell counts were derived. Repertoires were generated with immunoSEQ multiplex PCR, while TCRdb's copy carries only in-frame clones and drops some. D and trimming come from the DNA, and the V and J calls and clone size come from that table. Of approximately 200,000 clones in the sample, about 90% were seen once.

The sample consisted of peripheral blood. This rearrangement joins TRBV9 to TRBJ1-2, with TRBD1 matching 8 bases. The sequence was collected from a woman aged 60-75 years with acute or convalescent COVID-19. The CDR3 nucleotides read TGTGCCAGCAGCGACGCGACAGGGGCAGCCTATGGCTACACCTTC. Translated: CASSDATGAAYGYTF.